These 20 T cell receptor beta chains share one sample of origin, sequenced in a study of beta chain features in type 1 diabetes. Expressed TCRB transcripts were sequenced because the isolated RNA had all been reverse transcribed beforehand. Sequencing was performed with immunoSEQ multiplex PCR; in TCRdb, only in-frame clones are kept and a portion is missing. The data contain under 450,000 clones, about 15% of them singletons. Material for sequencing was naive CD4+ T cells from blood. Receptor source: a man aged 25-45 years in good health.

This clone was observed a few times. The chain couples TRBV5-8 to TRBJ2-4; D unresolved. CDR3 length equals 12 residues. Germline V gives CDR1 SGHTS, CDR2 YDEGEE. V was shortened by 6 bases and J by 6 bases, with 10 bases between the two germline ends. For the CDR3, the DNA is TGTGCCAGCACCATCGGTCGAAACATTCAGTACTTC. Amino acids: CASTIGRNIQYF.

The chain joins TRBV6-5 to TRBJ1-2; 7 bases line up with TRBD1. The germline gives CDR1 MNHEY, CDR2 SVGAGI. With V trimmed by 6 bases and J by 8 bases, 15 bases remained unmatched. The CDR3 runs 15 residues. The CDR3 sequence: CASRGTDRVRSGYTF. For the CDR3, the DNA is TGTGCCAGCAGGGGAACCGACAGGGTTCGTTCGGGCTACACCTTC.

This clone was found a few times. The chain employs TRBV30 and TRBJ2-3, with TRBD2 matching over 10 bases. CDR3 length: 13 residues. CDR1 and CDR2 from the germline V gene are GTSNPN and SVGIG (reference sequence). V was pared by 8 bases and J by 9 bases, with 11 bases of the junction left unmatched. CDR3 in DNA: TGTGCCGAGGGCCTAGCGGGAGTCGGAACGCAGTATTTT. Its protein is CAEGLAGVGTQYF.

This clone was found a few times. The V and J genes are TRBV21-1 and TRBJ2-7; the DNA was not compared with TRBD1, the D call given in the table. TRBV21-1 is described as a pseudogene. CDR3 length: 15 amino acids. The CDR3 DNA reads TGTGCCAGCAGCCCTCAGGGGGTGGACCACTACGAGCAGTACGTC. It specifies CASSPQGVDHYEQYV.

This clone was seen more than once but under ten times. The chain couples TRBV10-3 to TRBJ1-5, with 8 nucleotides matching TRBD1. CDR3 length: 15 residues. The germline gives CDR1 ENHRY, CDR2 SYGVKD. After removal of 2 bases from V and 4 bases from J, the junction contained 4 bases not matched to a gene. CDR3 amino acids: CAISEDRGANQPQHF. In DNA, the CDR3 is TGTGCCATCAGTGAGGACAGGGGCGCAAATCAGCCCCAGCATTTT.

This clone has more than one count but fewer than ten. This chain joins TRBV6-5 and TRBJ2-6; unclear D gene. The CDR3 covers 15 residues. Trimming pared 6 bases from V and 0 bases from J, leaving 9 bases between. CDR1 and CDR2 (germline): MNHEY, SVGAGI. As DNA, the CDR3 is TGTGCCAGCAGCCGCCCAGGCTCTGGGGCCAACGTCCTGACTTTC. This gives the protein CASSRPGSGANVLTF.

The chain couples TRBV11-3 to TRBJ2-1; D is uncertain. V was cut by 5 bases and J by 9 bases, with 14 bases left in between. CDR3 size: 13 residues. Germline lookup yields CDR1 SGHNT and CDR2 YENEEA. The CDR3: CASSPGPRSEQFF. The CDR3 region has the DNA TGTGCCAGCAGCCCGGGCCCTCGGAGTGAGCAGTTCTTC.

This clone was seen a handful of times. The rearrangement uses TRBV4-2 and TRBJ2-4; maybe TRBD2 (6 bases). The CDR3 runs 16 residues. CDR1 LGHNA and CDR2 YNFKEQ come from the germline V gene. Trimming stripped 1 base from V and 5 bases from J, with 15 bases between. The chain's CDR3 is CASSQGPGEGENIQYF. CDR3 bases: TGTGCCAGCAGCCAAGGCCCGGGGGAAGGGGAAAACATTCAGTACTTC.

The chain has TRBV7-9 and TRBJ2-4; D unresolved. This CDR3 spans 16 amino acids. The germline V and J ends were trimmed by 5 bases and 0 bases, with 14 bases remaining between them. CDR1 is SEHNR, CDR2 FQNEAQ, per germline (reference sequence). CDR3 region: CASSPKAILAKNIQYF. The CDR3 bases are TGTGCCAGCAGCCCCAAAGCCATCTTAGCCAAAAACATTCAGTACTTC.

The V and J genes are TRBV27 and TRBJ2-5; TRBD1 aligns across 10 bases. J gave up 4 bases and V 6 bases, and 11 bases lay outside the gene matches. The CDR3 has 16 amino acids. Germline values: CDR1 MNHEY, CDR2 SMNVEV (reference sequence). Here the CDR3 DNA reads TGTGCCAGCAGACGGGACAGGGGAGAGCCCCGAGAGACCCAGTACTTC. Encoded protein: CASRRDRGEPRETQYF.

This clone was counted between two and nine times. This CDR3 reads CASRAWHTLAKNIQYF. CDR3 DNA sequence: TGCGCCAGTAGGGCCTGGCACACCCTAGCCAAAAACATTCAGTACTTC. This chain connects TRBV5-1 to TRBJ2-4; D is ambiguous. The CDR3 totals 16 residues. The germline V gene has CDR1 SGHRS and CDR2 YFSETQ. V gave up 8 bases and J gave up 0 bases, with 18 bases separating them.

In its sample, this clone was seen a few times. This chain connects TRBV29-1 to TRBJ1-1; D remains unclear. Germline assignment: CDR1 SQVTM and CDR2 ANQGSEA. The CDR3 consists of 13 residues. V gave up 5 bases and J gave up 0 bases, with 10 bases separating them. The CDR3 coding sequence is TGCAGCGTTCGTAGACACTTGAACACTGAAGCTTTCTTT. This encodes CSVRRHLNTEAFF.

This clone has a handful of counts. The V call is TRBV7-2, the J call TRBJ2-1; D uncertain. V was cut by 0 bases and J by 6 bases, with 12 bases left in between. Germline V lookup: CDR1 SGHTA, CDR2 FQGNSA. The CDR3 length is 15 residues. CDR3 in DNA: TGTGCCAGCAGCTTAGCTGCTAGGATGGTCAATGAGCAGTTCTTC. Protein sequence: CASSLAARMVNEQFF.

This clone was recorded many times. The chain joins TRBV7-9 to TRBJ2-7, with 12 bases lining up with TRBD2. V gave up 6 bases and J gave up 6 bases; unmatched junction bases: 6. The CDR3 spans 14 residues. CDR1 and CDR2 (germline): SEHNR, FQNEAQ (reference sequence). CDR3 nucleotides: TGTGCCAGCAGACCGACTAGCGGGAGAGGCGAGCAGTACGTC. It is translated as CASRPTSGRGEQYV.

This clone was detected a few times. A much larger clone differs from this one at a single base, so this may be a read error. CDR3 nucleotide sequence: TGTGCCAGCAGCTTTGCAGATACGCAGTATTTT. Translated: CASSFADTQYF. The rearrangement joins TRBV11-3 to TRBJ2-3; D gene ambiguous. The germline V gene encodes CDR1 SGHNT and CDR2 YENEEA. The V gene lost 3 bases and the J gene lost 4 bases, with 2 bases spanning the gap. This CDR3 has 11 amino acids.

The chain is built from TRBV7-3 and TRBJ2-3; D may be TRBD1 or TRBD2 (6 bases each). Between the trimmed V and J ends, which lost 5 bases and 9 bases, there was a span of 15 bases. The CDR3 consists of 13 residues. In germline, CDR1 is SGHTA, CDR2 FQGTGA. The CDR3 sequence is CASSGGSQGTQYF. CDR3 DNA sequence: TGTGCCAGCAGCGGAGGGAGTCAGGGGACGCAGTATTTT.

The chain carries TRBV27 and TRBJ2-1, with 10 nucleotides matching TRBD2. CDR1 and CDR2 from the germline V gene are MNHEY and SMNVEV (reference sequence). Trimming took 5 bases from V and 4 from J; bases not matched to a gene: 8. The CDR3 runs to 16 residues. The CDR3 DNA follows: TGTGCCAGCAGTCTCCGTACTAGCGGGACTTACAATGAGCAGTTCTTC. Translating gives CASSLRTSGTYNEQFF.

This clone came up a few times. V usage is TRBV14 and J usage is TRBJ2-6; 13 bases match TRBD2. CDR3 length equals 20 residues. Germline V gene sequence: CDR1 SGHDN, CDR2 FVKESK. After removal of 4 bases from V and 3 bases from J, the junction contained 12 bases not matched to a gene. CDR3 sequence reads: CASSLTLGLAGFVGANVLTF. The DNA of the CDR3 is TGTGCCAGCAGCCTAACTTTGGGACTAGCGGGGTTCGTTGGGGCCAACGTCCTGACTTTC.

This clone was counted between two and nine times. The CDR3 protein is CASSLDPGGVSGNTIYF. The CDR3 DNA reads TGCGCCAGCAGCTTGGACCCAGGTGGAGTCTCTGGAAACACCATATATTTT. The genes are TRBV5-1 and TRBJ1-3; no firm D call. The CDR3 runs 17 residues. Trimming shortened V by 0 bases and J by 0 bases, and 13 bases separated the two germline ends. The germline gives CDR1 SGHRS, CDR2 YFSETQ.

This clone was observed a handful of times. In DNA, the CDR3 is TGCAGCGCCGAAGGACAACTGAACACTGAAGCTTTCTTT. It is translated as CSAEGQLNTEAFF. This rearrangement joins TRBV29-1 to TRBJ1-1, with a tentative D call TRBD1 (5 bases). Germline CDR1 reads SQVTM; CDR2 reads ANQGSEA. This CDR3 has 13 residues. Trimming shortened V by 7 bases and J by 0 bases, and 12 bases separated the two germline ends.